This TCR beta chain was sequenced for a study of blood T cell repertoires in COVID-19. For the study at large: Donors in the United States, Italy and Spain gave samples during acute or convalescent COVID-19. Nucleic acid was either cDNA or gDNA, and it came from T cells, B-cell-depleted T cells, or PBMCs.

Only in-frame clones appear in the TCRdb table, and some are missing; sequencing was by immunoSEQ multiplex PCR. The sample holds roughly 170,000 clones; around 80% are singletons and the top ten take less than 4%. The V and J ends lost 5 bases and 9 bases respectively, with 17 bases between them. This CDR3 has 14 amino acids. Looked up from germline, CDR1 is LNHDA and CDR2 is SQIVND (reference sequence). Which cohort a participant joined came from the clinical history participants gave. This rearrangement joins TRBV19 to TRBJ2-1; possible D gene TRBD1, 6 bases. The clonotype comes from a woman aged 45-60 years in a cohort exposed to, infected with or recovered from COVID-19 (not recorded which). Sequencing was done on a sample of PBMCs or T cells enriched from blood (not recorded which). CDR3 region: CASSDRSVTREQFF. CDR3 sequence (DNA): TGTGCCAGTAGTGACAGGAGCGTGACTCGTGAGCAGTTCTTC.